One sample yielded the 5 T cell receptor beta chains listed below, sequenced in a study of blood T cells in healthy people across ages. Together with a sample-barcoded 5' primer, a J-beta primer mix was included in a second PCR lasting about 6 to 12 cycles. TCRdb reprocessed the 5' RACE reads with MiXCR, giving one entry per CDR3 protein. The sample holds under 1,000,000 distinct CDR3 sequences, about 34% seen once. Sequencing input: blood. These receptors originate from a young man in good health.

The V and J genes are TRBV10-3 and TRBJ2-2, with 9 bases matching TRBD1. Looked up from germline, CDR1 is ENHRY and CDR2 is SYGVKD. Trimming cost V 11 bases and J 4 bases; bases outside gene matches: 8. The CDR3 is 14 amino acids. Here the CDR3 DNA reads TGTGCCTCCCAGGGACAGGGATCCACCGGGGAGCTGTTTTTT. As protein: CASQGQGSTGELFF.

About this clonotype: This CDR3 is missing its conserved last phenylalanine or tryptophan, likely due to a read error. This sequence joins TRBV5-1 and TRBJ2-1; 7 bases agree with TRBD2. With the DNA end fitting TRBJ2-7 better, the J assignment may be wrong. The CDR3 loop spans 13 amino acids. Germline values: CDR1 SGHRS, CDR2 YFSETQ. DNA for the CDR3: TGCGCCAGCAGCGTCCTAGCGGCCAATGAGCAGTACCTC. It codes for CASSVLAANEQYL.

In its sample, this clonotype was seen once. The rearrangement links TRBV29-1 to TRBJ2-7; TRBD1 matches at 10 bases. TRBJ2-5 explains the end of the DNA better; the J call may be wrong. This CDR3 has 14 residues. The germline V gene has CDR1 SQVTM and CDR2 ANQGSEA. The CDR3 loop is CSVAYGQGGETQYF. The CDR3 DNA reads TGCAGCGTTGCCTACGGACAGGGGGGTGAGACCCAGTACTTC.

V is TRBV20-1 and J is TRBJ2-5, with 10 bases matching TRBD2. There are 14 residues in the CDR3. V was pared by 3 bases and J by 1 base, with 2 bases of the junction left unmatched. Germline V lookup: CDR1 DFQATT, CDR2 SNEGSKA (reference sequence). CDR3 DNA sequence: TGCAGTGCTAGGAGCGGGAGGGCCCAAGAGACCCAGTACTTC. This gives the protein CSARSGRAQETQYF.

The V and J genes are TRBV7-7 and TRBJ2-5; 9 nucleotides line up with TRBD1. The CDR3 is 14 residues long. CDR1 is SSHAT, CDR2 FNYEAQ, per germline (reference sequence). Trimming took 3 bases from V and 4 from J; bases not matched to a gene: 3. CDR3 amino acids: CASSFGQGRETQYF. CDR3 nucleotide sequence: TGTGCCAGCAGCTTCGGACAGGGGCGAGAGACCCAGTACTTC.